A single sample gave rise to the 4 T cell receptor beta chains below, sequenced in a study of blood T cell repertoires in COVID-19. The repertoire was sequenced with immunoSEQ multiplex PCR; TCRdb's copy has only in-frame clones and lacks some. The sample holds approximately 450,000 clones, more than 80% seen once. Sequences were obtained from PBMCs or T cells enriched from blood (not recorded which). The receptor source for this set is a man aged 30 to 45 who had recovered from COVID-19.

V usage is TRBV7-9 and J usage is TRBJ1-4, with a possible D match to TRBD1 (6 bases). The CDR3 runs to 15 residues. V was shortened by 0 bases and J by 7 bases, with 12 bases between the two germline ends. Germline V lookup: CDR1 SEHNR, CDR2 FQNEAQ (reference sequence). CDR3 sequence: CASSLAPQGFEKLFF. The CDR3, as DNA: TGTGCCAGCAGCTTAGCGCCACAGGGATTTGAAAAACTGTTTTTT.

The V call is TRBV3-1 (or the pseudogene TRBV3-2), the J call TRBJ2-7; possible D gene TRBD2, 5 bases. The germline V gene encodes CDR1 LGHDT and CDR2 YNNKEL (reference sequence). CDR3 length equals 11 residues. V shed 5 bases and J shed 7 bases, with 9 bases lying between them. CDR3 region: CASSIPGEQYF. The CDR3 DNA follows: TGTGCCAGCAGCATCCCGGGGGAGCAGTACTTC.

V gene TRBV19 combines with J gene TRBJ1-1, with 7 bases that match TRBD1. The germline gives CDR1 LNHDA, CDR2 SQIVND (reference sequence). The CDR3 has 14 residues. The junction had 8 bases not matched to a gene; V was cut back by 4 bases and J by 6 bases. The CDR3 sequence is CASSNLRQGPEAFF. As DNA, the CDR3 is TGTGCCAGTAGTAATTTGAGACAGGGACCTGAAGCTTTCTTT.

The chain links TRBV27 to TRBJ1-5; TRBD1 agrees at 7 bases. The CDR3 runs to 13 residues. V lost 6 bases, J lost 7 bases, and 6 bases stayed unmatched. The V gene's germline CDR1 is MNHEY and CDR2 SMNVEV (reference sequence). CDR3 loop: CASSRGGGQPQHF. In DNA form, the CDR3 reads TGTGCCAGCAGCCGAGGGGGCGGGCAGCCCCAGCATTTT.